These 15 T cell receptor beta chains were sequenced from one sample in a study of T cells in Graves' hyperthyroidism and ophthalmopathy. Using RNA transcripts as the source, TCR beta CDR3 regions were amplified. In the first-round RT-PCR of the TCR CDR3, the HTBI primer set was used. TCRdb reanalysed the multiplex PCR reads using MiXCR and keeps one entry per CDR3 protein. The sample has some 510,000 distinct CDR3 sequences, roughly 46% seen once. Sequences were obtained from peripheral blood or thyroid tissue (not recorded which). These receptors were collected from a young woman with Graves' hyperthyroidism.

This clonotype was seen once. This chain joins TRBV7-1 and TRBJ2-7, with a possible D match to TRBD1 (6 bases). TRBV7-1 is known as an ORF, though its function is uncertain. This CDR3 contains 13 residues. The V gene lost 6 bases and the J gene lost 8 bases, with 17 bases spanning the gap. The CDR3 DNA follows: TGTGCCAGCAGGACCACAGGGCTCGACAAGCAGTACTTC. Its protein is CASRTTGLDKQYF.

The sample holds a few counts of this clonotype. The rearrangement joins TRBV7-3 to TRBJ1-2, with TRBD1 as a possible D gene (5 bases). The germline CDR1 and CDR2 sequences are SGHTA and FQGTGA. The CDR3 covers 14 residues. Trimming took 5 bases from V and 4 from J, leaving 14 bases between them. The CDR3, as DNA: TGTGCCAGCAGCCAGGGTCCGGGTAGCTATGGCTACACCTTC. It specifies CASSQGPGSYGYTF. Using reference TRBV7-3 and TRBJ1-2 for the parts outside the CDR3, the full variable domain is GAGVSQTPSNKVTEKGKYVELRCDPISGHTALYWYRQSLGQGPEFLIYFQGTGAADDSGLPNDRFFAVRPEGSVSTLKIQRTERGDSAVYLCASSQGPGSYGYTFGSGTRLTVV.

A word on this clonotype: One junction end does not reproduce the germline sequence, and a read error may be involved. The genes are TRBV25-1 and TRBJ2-5; 16 bases match TRBD2. This CDR3 is built from 16 residues. Germline loops: CDR1 MGHDK, CDR2 SYGVNS. CDR3 amino acids: CASSSGLAGGGEAQYF. The CDR3 region has the DNA TGTGCCAGCAGTTCGGGACTAGCGGGAGGGGGAGAGGCCCAGTACTTC.

The sample holds many counts of this clonotype. This chain uses TRBV10-3 with TRBJ2-7, with 11 bases that match TRBD1. The germline V gene has CDR1 ENHRY and CDR2 SYGVKD. This CDR3 region has 14 residues. V lost 10 bases, J lost 5 bases, and 10 bases stayed unmatched. The CDR3 sequence: CATLGQGAPHEQYF. The CDR3 nucleotides read TGTGCCACCCTCGGACAGGGGGCTCCTCACGAGCAGTACTTC.

This clonotype was recorded at least ten times. The chain carries TRBV24-1 and TRBJ1-1; 10 nucleotides agree with TRBD1. The CDR3 is 14 residues long. Trimming at V came to 7 bases and at J to 5 bases, leaving 6 bases not matched to a gene. Germline V gives CDR1 KGHDR, CDR2 SFDVKD. CDR3 nucleotide sequence: TGTGCCACCAGCCAGACAGGGGGCCAGACTGAAGCTTTCTTT. It specifies CATSQTGGQTEAFF.

This chain connects TRBV6-2 or TRBV6-3 to TRBJ2-2; D might be TRBD1 (6 bases). This CDR3 contains 12 residues. Looked up from germline, CDR1 is MNHEY and CDR2 is SVGEGT. V gave up 7 bases and J gave up 6 bases, with 9 bases separating them. The CDR3 nucleotides read TGTGCCAGCAAAGAGGGGGCCGGGGAGCTGTTTTTT. Translating gives CASKEGAGELFF.

The V and J genes are TRBV7-9 and TRBJ1-4, with TRBD1 matching 8 bases. The CDR3 is 14 amino acids. With V trimmed by 5 bases and J by 10 bases, 9 bases remained unmatched. Germline-derived CDR1 and CDR2 are SEHNR and FQNEAQ (reference sequence). The CDR3, as DNA: TGTGCCAGCAGCCAACCGGGACAGGATCTAAAACTGTTTTTT. It yields the protein CASSQPGQDLKLFF.

The chain links TRBV12-5 to TRBJ2-5; 9 positions agree with TRBD1. The CDR3 covers 14 residues. CDR1 is LGHNT and CDR2 is FRNRAP in the germline V gene. The junction had 2 bases not matched to a gene; V was cut back by 4 bases and J by 2 bases. The CDR3 loop is CASGSGQGQETQYF. CDR3 bases: TGTGCTAGTGGTTCGGGACAGGGACAAGAGACCCAGTACTTC.

This clonotype was observed many times. The CDR3 is CSVAGVEGYTF. In DNA form, the CDR3 reads TGCAGCGTTGCGGGGGTAGAGGGCTACACCTTC. The chain combines TRBV29-1 with TRBJ1-2, with D possibly TRBD1 on 5 matching bases. CDR3 length: 11 residues. The germline V and J ends were trimmed by 4 bases and 8 bases, with 11 bases remaining between them. Germline CDR1 SQVTM, CDR2 ANQGSEA.

This clonotype was picked up a small number of times. This rearrangement joins TRBV7-2 to TRBJ1-1; D gene ambiguous. The CDR3 covers 14 residues. Germline V gives CDR1 SGHTA, CDR2 FQGNSA. Trimming took off 3 bases at V and 1 base at J, with 9 bases between the two ends. Written as DNA, the CDR3 is TGTGCCAGCAGCTTGGAAGAAACGAACACTGAAGCTTTCTTT. This translates into CASSLEETNTEAFF.

The table lists this clonotype with a few counts. V and J are TRBV20-1 and TRBJ2-7; 8 nucleotides line up with TRBD1. This CDR3 comprises 15 residues. J lost 4 bases, V lost 0 bases, and 8 bases had no gene match. Germline V CDR1 and CDR2: DFQATT, SNEGSKA (reference sequence). DNA of the CDR3: TGCAGTGCTAGAGATCAGGCCAGGGGGCCTTACGAGCAGTACTTC. It yields the protein CSARDQARGPYEQYF.

The chain recombines TRBV24-1 with TRBJ1-2; D gene uncertain. CDR3 length: 11 amino acids. Germline V gene lookup returns CDR1 KGHDR and CDR2 SFDVKD. V lost 7 bases, J lost 8 bases, and 10 bases lay in between. This CDR3 reads CATRGDSGYTF. Written as DNA, the CDR3 is TGTGCCACCAGAGGTGACTCGGGCTACACCTTC.

As regards this clonotype: A much larger clone differs from this one at a single base, so this may be a read error. CDR3 nucleotide sequence: TGTGCCAGTCACAGGGGTTTTAATTCACCCCTCCACTTT. It translates to CASHRGFNSPLHF. The chain joins TRBV19 to TRBJ1-6; 7 bases match TRBD1. Germline V gene sequence: CDR1 LNHDA, CDR2 SQIVND (reference sequence). The V segment lost 8 bases and the J segment 6 bases; nucleotides outside the gene matches: 4. This CDR3 contains 13 residues.

A few counts support this clonotype. The V call is TRBV4-2, the J call TRBJ1-1; TRBD1 aligns across 7 bases. This CDR3 spans 13 amino acids. The J segment lost 4 bases and the V segment lost 5 bases, leaving 4 bases of the junction unmatched. CDR1 is LGHNA, CDR2 YNFKEQ, per germline. The CDR3 DNA reads as TGTGCCAGCAGCTTGGACAGGATCACTGAAGCTTTCTTT. It yields the protein CASSLDRITEAFF.

This clonotype appeared a single time. V is TRBV25-1 and J is TRBJ1-2; D is ambiguous. The CDR3 is 13 residues long. Trimming removed 2 bases at V and 6 bases at J, with 10 bases between. Germline-derived CDR1 and CDR2 are MGHDK and SYGVNS. CDR3 bases: TGTGCCAGCAGTGAAGTAGGGCGACATGGCTACACCTTC. It codes for CASSEVGRHGYTF.